This T cell receptor beta chain was profiled in a study of early T cells in non-severe SARS-CoV-2 infection (dated by TCRdb to the early 2020s). A note on the overall study: Because TCR sequencing relied on bulk RNA taken from unsorted whole blood, pairing of alpha and beta chains was not possible.

Details on this clonotype: There is no known antigen for this receptor. No base quality information exists; no much larger clone differs at one position.

A case-control design nested within a healthcare worker cohort in London, UK, was used, with weekly nasopharyngeal swab PCR tests and blood sampling performed. Between 23 and 31 March 2020, the week of the UK lockdown, healthcare workers were enrolled and then followed up weekly for as long as 16 weeks. The trim is 3 bases for V and 4 bases for J, with a gap of 12 bases between the germline ends. CDR1 is given as SQVTM and CDR2 as ANQGSEA, both from the germline V gene. The CDR3 contains 13 residues, cysteine and phenylalanine counted. Only the CDR3 DNA is retained, 39 bases long and in frame from the first base. Library generation was performed with 5' RACE. The data were produced on a NextSeq 500. To correct for sequencing error and PCR bias, the TCR library protocol tagged individual cDNA molecules with unique molecular identifiers. TCR alpha and beta chains were both sequenced, and the abundances of alpha and beta sequences in each sample were closely correlated with each other. Regarding the original processing steps: Decombinator V4 was used to perform V gene, J gene and CDR3 annotation of TCR sequences. TCRs were defined as expanded if a significant change between any two time points was detected under a Poisson model with p below 0.0001. TCR abundances were normalised to the total number of TCRs sequenced per sample and were expressed as counts per million. MAIT TCRs were defined by TRAV1-2 paired with TRAJ12, TRAJ20 or TRAJ33, and iNKT TCRs by TRAV10 paired with TRAJ18. VDJdb, accessed 1 November 2021, was searched for CMV, EBV and SARS-CoV-2 annotated TCRs, with TCRs annotated for multiple antigens excluded. TCRdb reanalyzed the raw reads on its own, using fastp at Q25 for trimming and MiXCR for clone calling, and kept in-frame beta chains. When rows share a CDR3 protein, they turn into one entry using the most common DNA and genes. TCRdb assigned the V and J calls; the authors' analysis was not used. Within this sample are around 60,000 distinct CDR3 sequences, with under 15% of them counted one time only. The ten largest account for roughly 4% of the sample.

General conclusions and limits of the study: VDJdb matching was skewed toward anti-spike CD8 responses and likely underestimated virus-specific expansions by missing private and CD4 specificities.

Here the chain combines TRBV29-1 and TRBJ2-5; no D segment can be confidently identified. The sequencing sample was made of whole blood. This sequence originates from an adult who was a healthcare worker with PCR-confirmed SARS-CoV-2 infection or an uninfected control (not recorded which). The CDR3 here reads CSVEESGAETQYF. The DNA is as follows: TGCAGCGTTGAGGAGTCGGGCGCAGAGACCCAGTACTTC. This CDR3, with the reference TRBV29-1 and TRBJ2-5 proteins standing in past its ends, gives the full variable domain SAVISQKPSRDICQRGTSLTIQCQVDSQVTMMFWYRQQPGQSLTLIATANQGSEATYESGFVIDKFPISRPNLTFSTLTVSNMSPEDSSIYLCSVEESGAETQYFGPGTRLLVL.